The next 22 T cell receptor beta chains were all read from a single sample in a study of blood T cells in healthy people across ages. Primers used in a second PCR of roughly 6 to 11 cycles were a sample-barcoded 5' primer and a J-beta primer mix. TCRdb re-derived calls from the 5' RACE reads in MiXCR, one entry per CDR3 protein. Of about 400,000 distinct CDR3 sequences in the sample, roughly half were seen once. Sequencing was done on a sample of blood. The receptors here all came from a man aged 55 to 70 in good health.

In the case of this clonotype: The junction differs from germline at one of its ends, possibly a read error. This sequence joins TRBV6-5 and TRBJ1-5; D is undetermined. CDR1 is MNHEY, CDR2 SVGAGI, per germline. There are 15 residues in the CDR3. In nucleotides, the CDR3 is TGTGCCAGCAGGCCATTATTAACCCGCAATCAGCGCCAGCATTTT. Translating gives CASRPLLTRNQRQHF.

This clonotype was counted only a few times. This chain connects TRBV7-9 to TRBJ1-1, with D possibly TRBD1 on 5 matching bases. Germline values: CDR1 SEHNR, CDR2 FQNEAQ (reference sequence). CDR3 length: 18 residues. V was trimmed by 3 bases and J by 1 base, leaving 21 bases between them. CDR3 nucleotides: TGTGCCAGCAGCTTCCCGGCAGGGAGGGCTCTGGCGAACACTGAAGCTTTCTTT. Translating it yields CASSFPAGRALANTEAFF.

This clonotype was found a few times. The V call is TRBV13, the J call TRBJ2-3; D remains ambiguous. Germline loops: CDR1 PRHDT, CDR2 FYEKMQ (reference sequence). V lost 5 bases to trimming and J lost 3 bases, with 12 bases between them. The CDR3 is made up of 14 amino acids. The CDR3 loop reads CASSPPVGTDTQYF. The CDR3 DNA reads as TGTGCCAGCAGCCCCCCGGTGGGGACAGATACGCAGTATTTT. The full variable domain, rest sourced from reference TRBV13 and TRBJ2-3, is AAGVIQSPRHLIKEKRETATLKCYPIPRHDTVYWYQQGPGQDPQFLISFYEKMQSDKGSIPDRFSAQQFSDYHSELNMSSLELGDSALYFCASSPPVGTDTQYFGPGTRLTVL.

This chain uses TRBV3-1 with TRBJ2-7; no definite D call. Germline lookup yields CDR1 LGHDT and CDR2 YNNKEL (reference sequence). Trimming cost V 5 bases and J 10 bases, with 24 bases left between them. The CDR3 has 15 amino acids. This chain's CDR3 is CASSSGRFPHEAQYF. As DNA, the CDR3 is TGTGCCAGCAGCTCGGGCAGGTTCCCTCACGAGGCCCAGTACTTC.

The J gene is TRBJ1-2, the V gene TRBV29-1; TRBD1 might be the D (5 bases). The CDR3 spans 14 residues. CDR1 SQVTM and CDR2 ANQGSEA come from the germline V gene. The V and J ends lost 6 bases and 3 bases respectively, with 17 bases between them. The CDR3 nucleotides are TGCAGCGTGGGGGGGATGGACGGGGACTATGGCTACACCTTC. This gives the protein CSVGGMDGDYGYTF.

This clonotype was counted a few times. The rearrangement joins TRBV7-9 to TRBJ2-5, with TRBD1 as a possible D gene (5 bases). V shed 4 bases and J shed 3 bases, with 12 bases lying between them. Germline V gene sequence: CDR1 SEHNR, CDR2 FQNEAQ (reference sequence). The CDR3 covers 14 residues. The CDR3 coding sequence is TGTGCCAGCAGCTCCGGAAGACAGAAAGAGACCCAGTACTTC. Protein product: CASSSGRQKETQYF. Complete variable domain (other parts from reference TRBV7-9 and TRBJ2-5): DTGVSQNPRHKITKRGQNVTFRCDPISEHNRLYWYRQTLGQGPEFLTYFQNEAQLEKSRLLSDRFSAERPKGSFSTLEIQRTEQGDSAMYLCASSSGRQKETQYFGPGTRLLVL.

This clonotype was counted between two and nine times. The V and J genes are TRBV20-1 and TRBJ2-3; D is undetermined. Deletions cut 5 bases from V and 0 bases from J, with 12 bases between. The CDR3 runs to 14 residues. Germline assignment: CDR1 DFQATT and CDR2 SNEGSKA (reference sequence). In DNA, the CDR3 is TGCAGTGCTCCTAGACTCTCAAGCACAGATACGCAGTATTTT. Translated, it gives CSAPRLSSTDTQYF.

The chain recombines TRBV6-4 with TRBJ2-1; the D gene is possibly TRBD2 (5 bases). The CDR3 consists of 14 residues. Germline V gene lookup returns CDR1 MRHNA and CDR2 SNTAGT. V was pared by 4 bases and J by 4 bases, with 11 bases between. This CDR3 is CASSAGRDYNEQFF. The CDR3 DNA sequence: TGTGCCAGCAGTGCGGGAAGAGATTACAATGAGCAGTTCTTC.

This chain links TRBV5-1 with TRBJ2-3; 12 bases line up with TRBD2. The junction had 12 bases not matched to a gene; V was cut back by 2 bases and J by 2 bases. In germline, CDR1 is SGHRS, CDR2 YFSETQ. The CDR3 contains 19 residues. The CDR3 region is CASSFRLAGETANTDTQYF. The CDR3 region has the DNA TGCGCCAGCAGCTTTCGACTAGCGGGAGAAACTGCTAACACAGATACGCAGTATTTT.

V and J are TRBV28 and TRBJ2-5, with D perhaps TRBD1 or TRBD2 (7 bases each). This CDR3 has 13 amino acids. V was trimmed by 1 base and J by 7 bases, leaving 10 bases between them. CDR1 is MDHEN, CDR2 SYDVKM, per germline. CDR3 amino acids: CASSLSRGGTQYF. CDR3 nucleotides: TGTGCCAGCAGTTTATCCAGGGGGGGGACCCAGTACTTC.

The V call is TRBV29-1, the J call TRBJ2-3, with 9 bases matching TRBD2. The CDR3 has 12 amino acids. Germline V gives CDR1 SQVTM, CDR2 ANQGSEA. The junction had 4 bases not matched to a gene; V was cut back by 7 bases and J by 5 bases. CDR3 amino acids: CSERTSVDTQYF. The DNA of the CDR3 is TGCAGCGAGCGGACTAGCGTAGATACGCAGTATTTT.

This clonotype was counted many times. V and J are TRBV14 and TRBJ1-2; D unclear. This CDR3 has 13 residues. V was pared by 0 bases and J by 7 bases, with 9 bases between. Germline V gene lookup returns CDR1 SGHDN and CDR2 FVKESK. CDR3 nucleotide sequence: TGTGCCAGCAGCCAAGATTTAGAGAGTGGCTACACCTTC. Translated: CASSQDLESGYTF.

In this sample, this clonotype turned up once. The chain's CDR3 is CSASLQGANEQYF. The CDR3 region has the DNA TGCAGTGCTAGCTTACAGGGGGCCAACGAGCAGTACTTC. The chain recombines TRBV20-1 with TRBJ2-5, with 9 bases aligning to TRBD1. The DNA end lines up better with TRBJ2-7; the J call may be wrong. The CDR3 spans 13 residues. The germline V gene encodes CDR1 DFQATT and CDR2 SNEGSKA (reference sequence).

V usage is TRBV4-2 and J usage is TRBJ2-5; 10 positions agree with TRBD1. The CDR3 sequence is 14 residues long. Germline V gene sequence: CDR1 LGHNA, CDR2 YNFKEQ. V lost 4 bases and J lost 3; bases outside the gene matches: 2. The CDR3 reads CASSRGTGEETQYF. Written as DNA, the CDR3 is TGTGCCAGCAGCCGAGGGACAGGGGAAGAGACCCAGTACTTC.

The gene calls are TRBV13 and TRBJ2-7; 9 bases align to TRBD1. V was pared by 5 bases and J by 6 bases, with 11 bases of the junction left unmatched. This CDR3 contains 15 residues. CDR1 PRHDT and CDR2 FYEKMQ come from the germline V gene (reference sequence). CDR3 DNA sequence: TGTGCCAGCAGCGCCGCGGGGACAGGGTACTGCGAGCAGTACTTC. As protein: CASSAAGTGYCEQYF. Using reference TRBV13 and TRBJ2-7 for the parts outside the CDR3, the full variable domain is AAGVIQSPRHLIKEKRETATLKCYPIPRHDTVYWYQQGPGQDPQFLISFYEKMQSDKGSIPDRFSAQQFSDYHSELNMSSLELGDSALYFCASSAAGTGYCEQYFGPGTRLTVT.

A note on this clonotype: The germline gene is not matched at one end of the junction; a read error may be the cause. The chain combines TRBV5-4 with TRBJ2-4; D perhaps matches TRBD1 (6 bases). The CDR3 consists of 15 residues. Germline loops: CDR1 SGHNT, CDR2 YYREEE (reference sequence). CDR3: CASSLTGLGGNIRYF. The CDR3 DNA is TGTGCCAGCAGCTTGACCGGGTTAGGGGGAAACATTCGGTACTTC. Looking up the rest from reference TRBV5-4 and TRBJ2-4 gives the full variable domain: ETGVTQSPTHLIKTRGQQVTLRCSSQSGHNTVSWYQQALGQGPQFIFQYYREEENGRGNFPPRFSGLQFPNYSSELNVNALELDDSALYLCASSLTGLGGNIRYFGAGTRLSVL.

This clonotype appeared many times. At one end, the junction sequence differs from germline, possibly due to a read error. J is TRBJ2-5 and V is TRBV7-7, with TRBD2 identical over 14 bases. In germline, CDR1 is SSHAT, CDR2 FNYEAQ (reference sequence). The CDR3 runs 17 residues. The CDR3 DNA sequence: TGTGCTAGCAGCTTAGGGGGACTAGCGGGAGTTGCGGAGACCCAGTACTTC. It is translated as CASSLGGLAGVAETQYF.

This clonotype was found a few times. The chain couples TRBV7-3 to TRBJ2-1; unclear D gene. The CDR3 has 13 amino acids. Germline lookup yields CDR1 SGHTA and CDR2 FQGTGA. V was pared by 2 bases and J by 4 bases, with 6 bases between. For the CDR3, the DNA is TGTGCCAGCAGCTTATACAGATACAATGAGCAGTTCTTC. It yields the protein CASSLYRYNEQFF.

This chain connects TRBV10-3 to TRBJ1-2; 7 bases are a match to TRBD1. The CDR3 runs to 13 residues. The V and J ends lost 6 bases and 5 bases, in that order; junction bases with no gene match: 6. Germline V CDR1 and CDR2: ENHRY, SYGVKD. The CDR3 here is CAISPKTGYGYTF. The CDR3 bases are TGTGCCATCAGCCCAAAGACAGGGTATGGCTACACCTTC.

This clonotype was seen more than once but under ten times. This chain connects TRBV6-2 or TRBV6-3 to TRBJ2-1; no firm D call. The CDR3 is made up of 14 amino acids. V was clipped by 2 bases and J by 5 bases, with 10 bases between them. CDR1 is MNHEY and CDR2 is SVGEGT in the germline V gene. CDR3 in DNA: TGTGCCAGCAGTTACGATGGGTGGGACAATGAGCAGTTCTTC. The encoded protein is CASSYDGWDNEQFF.

The chain joins TRBV5-1 to TRBJ2-1, with TRBD1 matching 9 bases. J was trimmed by 3 bases and V by 1 base; bases with no gene match: 2. This CDR3 contains 15 residues. Germline V gene sequence: CDR1 SGHRS, CDR2 YFSETQ. The CDR3 DNA reads as TGCGCCAGCAGCTTGACAGGGGGCTTCTACAATGAGCAGTTCTTC. Its protein is CASSLTGGFYNEQFF.

The chain has TRBV12-3 or TRBV12-4 and TRBJ1-6, with 9 bases aligning to TRBD1. CDR3 length equals 14 residues. V gave up 4 bases and J gave up 7 bases; unmatched junction bases: 2. The CDR3 bases are TGTGCCAGCAGTTCACAGGGGGCAAATTCACCCCTCCACTTT. Protein sequence: CASSSQGANSPLHF.